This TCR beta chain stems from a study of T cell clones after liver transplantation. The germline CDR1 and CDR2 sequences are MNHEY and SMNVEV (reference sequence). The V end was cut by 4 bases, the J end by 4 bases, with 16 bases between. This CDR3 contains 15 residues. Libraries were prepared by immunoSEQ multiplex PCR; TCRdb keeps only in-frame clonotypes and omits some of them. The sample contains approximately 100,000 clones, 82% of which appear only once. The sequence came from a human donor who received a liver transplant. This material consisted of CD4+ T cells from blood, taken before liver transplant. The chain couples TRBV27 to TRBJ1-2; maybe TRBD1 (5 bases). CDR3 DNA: TGTGCCAGCAGTTCCGACCGGATGGGGACCTATGGCTACACCTTC. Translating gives CASSSDRMGTYGYTF.